This T cell receptor (beta chain) appears in the sequencing data of a study of regulatory T cells in long-lasting Graves disease. Overall study findings and caveats: Newly diagnosed disease favored TRBV20-1 and TRBJ2-1 over persistent disease.

Through Arm-PCR of CDR3 regions and iRepertoire HTBI primers, TCR beta libraries were built. TCRdb itself ran the multiplex PCR reads through MiXCR, one entry per CDR3 protein. Of approximately 350,000 distinct CDR3 sequences listed, approximately 16% are singletons. As for time point: newly diagnosed GD, antithyroid drugs for less than 3 months. Extracted PBMC RNA gave rise to the TCR library. The CDR3 sequence is 14 residues long. Trimming cost V 4 bases and J 0 bases, with 8 bases left between them. CDR1 SGHTA and CDR2 FQGNSA come from the germline V gene. This clonotype has ten or more counts. The antigen remains undetermined. The same data also contributed to another study, on T cells in Graves' hyperthyroidism and ophthalmopathy.

This receptor was taken from a man in his forties or fifties with Graves disease. Sample: peripheral blood mononuclear cells (PBMCs), taken at new diagnosis, from a patient treated with antithyroid drugs. The J gene is TRBJ2-3, the V gene TRBV7-2; no reliable D call. The CDR3 DNA sequence: TGTGCCAGCAGCTGGGGTGGGAGCACAGATACGCAGTATTTT. The encoded protein is CASSWGGSTDTQYF.